This T cell receptor (beta chain) was documented in a study of OX40 agonist ivuxolimab in advanced cancers. About the study as a whole: The costimulatory receptor OX40 (CD134) was targeted by ivuxolimab, a fully human IgG2 agonistic monoclonal antibody. Intravenous ivuxolimab was administered to patients every 2 weeks at six dose levels: 0.01, 0.1, 0.3, 1.5, 3 and 10 mg/kg. Of the approximately 50 dose-escalation patients, hepatocellular carcinoma was present in approximately 20, melanoma in roughly 15, renal cell carcinoma in 9 and head and neck cancer in 9. In the dose-escalation cohort, 75% to 85% of patients were male, and the mean age was roughly 60 years with a range of roughly 20 to 79. Prior anti-PD-1, anti-PD-L1 or anti-CTLA-4 therapy was permitted, and 30% to 45% of dose-escalation patients had received checkpoint inhibitors. Partial responses occurred in three dose-escalation patients: two with cutaneous melanoma and one with hepatocellular carcinoma. The purpose of peripheral TCRbeta sequencing was to test whether ivuxolimab changed TCR sequence diversity and led to clonal T-cell expansion. The monotherapy dose-escalation portion (N of about 50 patients) of the phase I ivuxolimab trial is reported in the paper.

As concerns this clone: Its target antigen remains unknown. Per-nucleotide qualities are absent, and no much larger clonotype sits a single base away.

Broad study findings and their caveats: At doses of 0.1 to 3.0 mg/kg, clonal expansion of both CD4+ and CD8+ T cells in blood was seen between baseline and week 6. After ivuxolimab, expanded clones were on average more numerous among CD8+ T cells than among CD4+ T cells. Low levels of normalized T-cell clonal expansion were also shown by some nonresponding patients. Antigen specificity was not determined for the clonally expanded peripheral T cells. In the 0.1-3.0 mg/kg groups, partial responders had among the lowest normalized peripheral clonal expansion, particularly in CD8+ T cells.

To sequence the TCRbeta CDR3 region, genomic DNA was isolated from the sorted cells. TCRbeta CDR3 regions were sequenced using the immunoSEQ Assay. TCRdb took this table from immuneACCESS and kept in-frame rearrangements with V and J called. Such tables lack part of the clones; where checked against another copy, unresolved V genes explain under half of the gap, and the rest is unexplained. Within this sample are about 45,000 clones, with approximately 91% of them counted one time only. Of the sample, under 20% is held by the ten largest clones. The CDR3 covers 16 residues, taking in both the cysteine and the phenylalanine. CDR3 DNA only is kept here, 48 bases in frame from base 1. At the junction V is shortened by 4 bases and J by 4 bases; bases outside the gene matches: 9. CDR1 SGHRS and CDR2 YFSETQ are derived from the germline V gene. Patients with a history of autoimmune disease or receiving systemic immunosuppression were excluded from the trial. Peripheral blood for TCR sequencing was drawn from every dose cohort at baseline, at cycle 4 day 1 and at cycle 7 day 1. The samples were drawn from a first-in-human, open-label, multicenter phase I dose-escalation trial of ivuxolimab. Adults with locally advanced or metastatic head and neck squamous cell, hepatocellular, melanoma or renal cell carcinoma were enrolled in the trial. CD4+ and CD8+ T cells were sorted separately from peripheral blood before TCR sequencing.

This sequence originates from an adult with an advanced solid tumor such as melanoma, head and neck, liver or kidney cancer. The chain is encoded by TRBV5-1 joined to TRBJ2-1, with 9 bases aligning to TRBD2. The specimen was CD4+ or CD8+ T cells sorted from blood, collected in a trial of the OX40 agonist ivuxolimab. The CDR3 protein: CASSRETSGIYNEQFF. The nucleotide sequence is TGCGCCAGCAGCAGAGAGACTAGCGGAATATACAATGAGCAGTTCTTC.